These T cell receptor beta chains were read from a single sample in a study of quantifying T cell responses using KT2 cells. TCRdb analysed the UMI-ligation and nested PCR reads with MiXCR anew, one entry per CDR3 protein. The sample holds 40,000 to 60,000 distinct CDR3 sequences, roughly 10% seen once. The material sequenced was PBMCs spiked with cells of the T cell clone KT2. The receptors come from a human donor. The CDR3 runs from the conserved cysteine through the conserved F or W. A D gene is named only where the DNA matches it firmly. The listing skips clone size in some rows; elsewhere it reads once, few, many or a size class.

d_call: TRBD2
v_call: TRBV9
j_call: TRBJ2-7
clone_size: -
cdr3_nt: TGTGCCAGCAGCGTAGAGGGAGGGTCTGGAGAGCAGTACTTC
cdr3_aa: CASSVEGGSGEQYF

d_call: -
v_call: TRBV11-1
j_call: TRBJ2-7
clone_size: few
cdr3_nt: TGTGCCAGCAGCTTTAATAGCGGCCCCTACGAGCAGTACTTC
cdr3_aa: CASSFNSGPYEQYF

d_call: -
v_call: TRBV7-2
j_call: TRBJ2-3
clone_size: few
cdr3_nt: TGTGCCAGCAGCTTAGCACGGAACACAGATACGCAGTATTTT
cdr3_aa: CASSLARNTDTQYF

d_call: TRBD1
v_call: TRBV20-1
j_call: TRBJ2-1
clone_size: -
cdr3_nt: TGCAGTGCTAGAGATTATAGGGGGCCCTACAATGAGCAGTTCTTC
cdr3_aa: CSARDYRGPYNEQFF

d_call: -
v_call: TRBV27
j_call: TRBJ1-6
clone_size: few
cdr3_nt: TGTGCCAGCAGTTTTGAAGGGATGGGTTCACCCCTCCACTTT
cdr3_aa: CASSFEGMGSPLHF

d_call: -
v_call: TRBV6-2/TRBV6-3
j_call: TRBJ2-1
clone_size: -
cdr3_nt: TGTGCCAGCAGTAGGGGGGGCCAATACAATGAGCAGTTCTTC
cdr3_aa: CASSRGGQYNEQFF

d_call: TRBD1
v_call: TRBV5-1
j_call: TRBJ1-6
clone_size: -
cdr3_nt: TGCGCCAGCAGCTCGCGAGACCAGACAGGGATTAATTCACCCCTCCACTTT
cdr3_aa: CASSSRDQTGINSPLHF

d_call: TRBD1
v_call: TRBV6-2/TRBV6-3
j_call: TRBJ2-1
clone_size: few
cdr3_nt: TGTGCCAGCAGCTTGGGACAGAGCTCCTACAATGAGCAGTTCTTC
cdr3_aa: CASSLGQSSYNEQFF

d_call: TRBD1
v_call: TRBV2
j_call: TRBJ2-7
clone_size: few
cdr3_nt: TGTGCCAGCAGTGAAGACAGGGGGCGACTTCAGTACTTC
cdr3_aa: CASSEDRGRLQYF

d_call: -
v_call: TRBV24-1
j_call: TRBJ2-3
clone_size: -
cdr3_nt: TGTGCCACCAGTGATCCTAACAACCCCACAGATACGCAGTATTTT
cdr3_aa: CATSDPNNPTDTQYF

d_call: -
v_call: TRBV30
j_call: TRBJ1-2
clone_size: -
cdr3_nt: TGTGCCTGTACCGGGACACAAAGACCTGGCTACACCTTC
cdr3_aa: CACTGTQRPGYTF

d_call: TRBD1
v_call: TRBV29-1
j_call: TRBJ1-2
clone_size: many
cdr3_nt: TGCAGCGTTGACCACCCCGGGACAGGCTATGGCTACACCTTC
cdr3_aa: CSVDHPGTGYGYTF

d_call: -
v_call: TRBV5-5
j_call: TRBJ1-5
clone_size: few
cdr3_nt: TGTGCCAGCAGCTCGAGATTTCAGCCCCAGCATTTT
cdr3_aa: CASSSRFQPQHF

d_call: TRBD2
v_call: TRBV20-1
j_call: TRBJ2-1
clone_size: -
cdr3_nt: TGCAGTGCTATATCCTTCTCTAGCGGGAGGGGGAATGAGCAGTTCTTC
cdr3_aa: CSAISFSSGRGNEQFF

d_call: -
v_call: TRBV4-2
j_call: TRBJ2-4
clone_size: many
cdr3_nt: TGTGCCAGCAGCCAAGAGGCGTCAGGGGAAAACATTCAGTACTTC
cdr3_aa: CASSQEASGENIQYF

d_call: -
v_call: TRBV11-2
j_call: TRBJ2-7
clone_size: -
cdr3_nt: TGTGCCAGCAGCGGAGGCGGGATTGCCTACGAGCAGTACTTC
cdr3_aa: CASSGGGIAYEQYF

d_call: -
v_call: TRBV7-9
j_call: TRBJ1-1
clone_size: -
cdr3_nt: TGTGCCAGCAGCTTATACGGCGGGACTGAAGCTTTCTTT
cdr3_aa: CASSLYGGTEAFF

d_call: -
v_call: TRBV7-3
j_call: TRBJ2-1
clone_size: few
cdr3_nt: TGTGCCAGCAGCTTATTGAGGGGAAGAGAGCAGTTCTTC
cdr3_aa: CASSLLRGREQFF

d_call: -
v_call: TRBV4-2
j_call: TRBJ2-3
clone_size: -
cdr3_nt: TGTGCCAGCAGCCAAGTGGGGGGGGCCACGGTATCAGATACGCAGTATTTT
cdr3_aa: CASSQVGGATVSDTQYF

d_call: TRBD1
v_call: TRBV24-1
j_call: TRBJ2-3
clone_size: few
cdr3_nt: TGTGCCACCAGTGATTTGCTAGGCCCGAAAGGACAGGGGGCTTCTAGCACAGATACGCAGTATTTT
cdr3_aa: CATSDLLGPKGQGASSTDTQYF

d_call: -
v_call: TRBV29-1
j_call: TRBJ2-7
clone_size: many
cdr3_nt: TGCAGCATCCGGACAAGTGTGCAGTACTTC
cdr3_aa: CSIRTSVQYF

d_call: -
v_call: TRBV30
j_call: TRBJ1-1
clone_size: few
cdr3_nt: TGTGCCTGGCACAGGGCGAACACTGAAGCTTTCTTT
cdr3_aa: CAWHRANTEAFF

d_call: TRBD1
v_call: TRBV5-4
j_call: TRBJ1-2
clone_size: -
cdr3_nt: TGTGCCAGCAGCTCCGGGACAGGGTCGGGCGGCTACACCTTC
cdr3_aa: CASSSGTGSGGYTF

d_call: -
v_call: TRBV29-1
j_call: TRBJ1-1
clone_size: few
cdr3_nt: TGCAGCAGCGTTGAGGTCGGGGGGGAAGCTTTCTTT
cdr3_aa: CSSVEVGGEAFF

d_call: TRBD2
v_call: TRBV6-6
j_call: TRBJ2-5
clone_size: few
cdr3_nt: TGTGCCAGCAGTTACGGTCCCCAGCGGGGACAAGAGACCCAGTACTTC
cdr3_aa: CASSYGPQRGQETQYF

d_call: TRBD2
v_call: TRBV29-1
j_call: TRBJ2-3
clone_size: few
cdr3_nt: TGCAGCGTTGTCCCAGCGGGAGCAACAGATACGCAGTATTTT
cdr3_aa: CSVVPAGATDTQYF

d_call: TRBD1
v_call: TRBV7-9
j_call: TRBJ1-2
clone_size: -
cdr3_nt: TGTGCCAGCAGCTTAGGACAGGGATTCGGCTACACCTTC
cdr3_aa: CASSLGQGFGYTF

d_call: -
v_call: TRBV27
j_call: TRBJ1-1
clone_size: few
cdr3_nt: TGTGCCAGCAGTTTAATGGGGGCGAACACTGAAGCTTTCTTT
cdr3_aa: CASSLMGANTEAFF

d_call: TRBD1
v_call: TRBV18
j_call: TRBJ2-7
clone_size: -
cdr3_nt: TGTGCCAGCTCGCCGCAGGGGACAGGGCCCTACGAGCAGTACTTC
cdr3_aa: CASSPQGTGPYEQYF

d_call: -
v_call: TRBV2
j_call: TRBJ1-2
clone_size: -
cdr3_nt: TGTGCCAGCAGTGCCGACATATATGGCTACACCTTC
cdr3_aa: CASSADIYGYTF

d_call: -
v_call: TRBV2
j_call: TRBJ1-2
clone_size: few
cdr3_nt: TGTGCCAGCAGACGGCGGGGGGGGTCCACTAACTATGGCTACACCTTC
cdr3_aa: CASRRRGGSTNYGYTF

d_call: TRBD2
v_call: TRBV11-3
j_call: TRBJ2-1
clone_size: few
cdr3_nt: TGTGCCAGCAGCTTAGTTACTAGCGGGAGAAAGTTCTTC
cdr3_aa: CASSLVTSGRKFF

d_call: -
v_call: TRBV2
j_call: TRBJ2-5
clone_size: -
cdr3_nt: TGTGCCAGCAGCCTACAGGGAGGGGAGACCCAGTACTTC
cdr3_aa: CASSLQGGETQYF

d_call: -
v_call: TRBV14
j_call: TRBJ2-5
clone_size: many
cdr3_nt: TGTGCCAGCAGCCAAGTTGGGCACGAGACCCAGTACTTC
cdr3_aa: CASSQVGHETQYF

d_call: -
v_call: TRBV29-1
j_call: TRBJ1-1
clone_size: few
cdr3_nt: TGCAGCGGACGGATATCAAATGAAGCTTTCTTT
cdr3_aa: CSGRISNEAFF

d_call: -
v_call: TRBV20-1
j_call: TRBJ2-3
clone_size: many
cdr3_nt: TGCAGTGCTAGAGATGAAAGGACGCGAGATACGCAGTATTTT
cdr3_aa: CSARDERTRDTQYF

d_call: -
v_call: TRBV20-1
j_call: TRBJ2-7
clone_size: -
cdr3_nt: TGCAGTGCTTCCCGCGCAGGCCCCAGGGGGGACGAGCAGTACTTC
cdr3_aa: CSASRAGPRGDEQYF

d_call: -
v_call: TRBV5-1
j_call: TRBJ2-1
clone_size: -
cdr3_nt: TGCGCCAGCAGCTTGGTGCTGGGGGCTGGCAATGAGCAGTTCTTC
cdr3_aa: CASSLVLGAGNEQFF

d_call: -
v_call: TRBV20-1
j_call: TRBJ2-3
clone_size: -
cdr3_nt: TGCAGTGCCGCAGCAGCGAGAGATACGCAGTATTTT
cdr3_aa: CSAAAARDTQYF

d_call: TRBD1
v_call: TRBV18
j_call: TRBJ2-7
clone_size: -
cdr3_nt: TGTGCCAGCTCACCCAGGACAGGCTACGAGCAGTACTTC
cdr3_aa: CASSPRTGYEQYF

d_call: -
v_call: TRBV15
j_call: TRBJ2-7
clone_size: few
cdr3_nt: TGTGCCACCAGCAGAGACCGGGACTTGACTTACGAGCAGTACTTC
cdr3_aa: CATSRDRDLTYEQYF

d_call: -
v_call: TRBV7-6
j_call: TRBJ1-1
clone_size: many
cdr3_nt: TGTGCCAGCAGCTTAGGAATGAACACTGAAGCTTTCTTT
cdr3_aa: CASSLGMNTEAFF

d_call: -
v_call: TRBV11-2
j_call: TRBJ1-3
clone_size: -
cdr3_nt: TGTGCCAGCCATACCCCGGCGGGGGACGGAAACACCATATATTTT
cdr3_aa: CASHTPAGDGNTIYF

d_call: -
v_call: TRBV7-9
j_call: TRBJ2-1
clone_size: few
cdr3_nt: TGTGCCAGCAGCCCCAGGTCAGGAATAGGAGACAATGAGCAGTTCTTC
cdr3_aa: CASSPRSGIGDNEQFF

d_call: TRBD1
v_call: TRBV18
j_call: TRBJ1-1
clone_size: few
cdr3_nt: TGTGCCAGCTCACCCCGGGACAGGTTACCTTTCTTT
cdr3_aa: CASSPRDRLPFF

d_call: TRBD2
v_call: TRBV7-8
j_call: TRBJ2-5
clone_size: many
cdr3_nt: TGTGCCAGCAGCTTGACTACTAGCGGGAGGGTGCTGGGTCGAGAGACCCAGTACTTC
cdr3_aa: CASSLTTSGRVLGRETQYF

d_call: -
v_call: TRBV4-2
j_call: TRBJ1-2
clone_size: few
cdr3_nt: TGTGCCAGCAGCCAAGAGGGTTCCCGGACAGATGGCTACACCTTC
cdr3_aa: CASSQEGSRTDGYTF

d_call: -
v_call: TRBV3-1
j_call: TRBJ1-1
clone_size: few
cdr3_nt: TGTGCCAGCAGCCACTTCGACAGAGAAGCTTTCTTT
cdr3_aa: CASSHFDREAFF

d_call: -
v_call: TRBV27
j_call: TRBJ1-6
clone_size: -
cdr3_nt: TGTGCCAGCAGTTCCCCGCTTTCACCCCTCCACTTT
cdr3_aa: CASSSPLSPLHF

d_call: -
v_call: TRBV12-3/TRBV12-4
j_call: TRBJ2-7
clone_size: many
cdr3_nt: TGTGCCAGCAGTTTTATTGGGGTTGCCTACGAGCAGTACTTC
cdr3_aa: CASSFIGVAYEQYF

d_call: -
v_call: TRBV12-3/TRBV12-4
j_call: TRBJ2-6
clone_size: few
cdr3_nt: TGTGCCAGCAGTACTACAGGGTCTGGGGCCAACGTCCTGACTTTC
cdr3_aa: CASSTTGSGANVLTF

d_call: TRBD1
v_call: TRBV12-3/TRBV12-4
j_call: TRBJ1-3
clone_size: few
cdr3_nt: TGTGCCAGCAGTCCACGGGACAGGGGGGACGGAAACACCATATATTTT
cdr3_aa: CASSPRDRGDGNTIYF

d_call: TRBD2
v_call: TRBV6-5
j_call: TRBJ2-7
clone_size: -
cdr3_nt: TGTGCCAGCAGTTATGCTAGCGGGGGGACCTACGAGCAGTACTTC
cdr3_aa: CASSYASGGTYEQYF